This T cell receptor (beta chain) was profiled in a study of T cell responses to AZD1222 COVID-19 vaccine. Sequencing was performed with immunoSEQ multiplex PCR; in TCRdb, only in-frame clones are kept and a portion is missing. The data contain 150,000 to 200,000 clones, roughly 90% of them singletons. The CDR3 covers 15 residues. V was pared by 0 bases and J by 7 bases, with 12 bases between. CDR1 and CDR2 (germline): LNHNV, YYDKDF (reference sequence). This TCR came from an adult who received the AZD1222 COVID-19 vaccine. The chain combines TRBV15 with TRBJ1-4, with D tentatively TRBD1 (5 bases). The material was peripheral blood, obtained 28 days after the second AZD1222 dose. The CDR3 is CATSRDLGQLEKLFF. The CDR3 DNA reads TGTGCCACCAGCAGAGATCTTGGACAACTTGAAAAACTGTTTTTT.